Listed below are T cell receptor beta chains from one sample, sequenced in a study of cytomegalovirus exposure and HLA in healthy donors. Clones were sequenced by immunoSEQ multiplex PCR, and TCRdb holds only the in-frame ones, with some missing. The repertoire includes fewer than 200,000 clones, more than 70% of them detected once, and around 1.5% sits in the top ten. The sample was PBMCs. These receptors were collected from a male donor in good health and CMV-seronegative. CDR3s include the opening cysteine and the closing phenylalanine or tryptophan. The D gene is left open where the match is weak.

V: TRBV5-4; D: TRBD1; J: TRBJ1-4; CDR3: CASSTMRQGTNEKLFF
V: TRBV10-3; D: .; J: TRBJ2-6; CDR3: CAITPGVFSGANVLTF
V: TRBV7-6; D: .; J: TRBJ2-7; CDR3: CASSSYRRAYEQYF
V: TRBV11-3; D: .; J: TRBJ2-1; CDR3: CASSLGGPEQFF
V: TRBV25-1; D: .; J: TRBJ1-3; CDR3: CASSVAALGNTIYF
V: TRBV5-1; D: .; J: TRBJ2-3; CDR3: CASSPGQSTDTQYF
V: TRBV5-1; D: .; J: TRBJ1-4; CDR3: CASSLNGNEKLFF
V: TRBV5-4; D: .; J: TRBJ2-1; CDR3: CASSSQGSREQFF
V: TRBV21-1; D: .; J: TRBJ1-4; CDR3: CASSAGTGRTNEKLFF
V: TRBV7-2; D: .; J: TRBJ1-5; CDR3: CASSLVTDYSNQPQHF
V: TRBV7-9; D: .; J: TRBJ2-5; CDR3: CASSFDRSQETQYF
V: TRBV11-3; D: .; J: TRBJ2-1; CDR3: CASSLVIGSEQFF